This TCR beta chain was sequenced for a study of blood T cells in healthy people across ages. Primers used in a second PCR of roughly 6 to 11 cycles were a sample-barcoded 5' primer and a J-beta primer mix. In TCRdb, the 5' RACE reads were re-called with MiXCR into one record per CDR3 protein. There are some 1,800,000 distinct CDR3 sequences in the sample; 30% to 40% occur only once, and about 23% lies in the top ten. Trimming took 7 bases from V and 3 from J; bases not matched to a gene: 7. This CDR3 comprises 16 residues. Germline CDR1 is MDHEN and CDR2 is SYDVKM. This chain connects TRBV28 to TRBJ2-3; 13 positions agree with TRBD2. This TCR came from a human donor in good health. The source material was blood. The CDR3 DNA is TGTGCCAGCATCGGGACTAGCGGGGCTGGTACAGATACGCAGTATTTT. This translates into CASIGTSGAGTDTQYF.